One sample yielded the 27 T cell receptor beta chains listed below, sequenced in a study of T-cell reconstitution after alpha-beta-depleted transplantation in children. The TCRbeta library incorporated unique molecular identifiers. One entry per CDR3 protein, called by TCRdb with MiXCR from the PCR reads. The sample includes about 420,000 distinct CDR3 sequences, under 13% of them seen just once. The sequencing used PBMCs from the stem cell graft donor, collected from the stem cell graft. Receptors were obtained from a human donor who donated a stem cell graft to a child with acute myeloid leukemia.

This clonotype showed up just a few times. The chain employs TRBV6-1 and TRBJ2-3, with TRBD2 matching 8 bases. The CDR3 contains 12 residues. Germline CDR1 is MNHNS and CDR2 is SASEGT. DNA of the CDR3: TGTGCAGGACTAGCTAACACAGATACGCAGTATTTT. Its protein product is CAGLANTDTQYF.

This clonotype appeared a few times. The rearrangement joins TRBV4-3 to TRBJ1-5; D possibly corresponds to TRBD1 (5 bases). The V and J ends lost 0 bases and 9 bases respectively, with 15 bases between them. Germline lookup yields CDR1 LGHNA and CDR2 YSLEER. The CDR3 sequence is 15 residues long. The CDR3 loop is CASSQEVRGWSPQHF. CDR3 in DNA: TGCGCCAGCAGCCAAGAGGTGCGGGGGTGGTCGCCCCAGCATTTT.

The sample holds a few counts of this clonotype. V gene TRBV5-1 combines with J gene TRBJ2-1, with 12 bases matching TRBD2. Germline V gene lookup returns CDR1 SGHRS and CDR2 YFSETQ. CDR3 length: 15 amino acids. V shed 6 bases and J 7 bases; nucleotides not matched to a gene: 8. CDR3 sequence (DNA): TGCGCCAGCACCCCCGGACTAGCGGGGCCAAATGAGCAGTTCTTC. This sequence encodes CASTPGLAGPNEQFF.

A few counts support this clonotype. This sequence joins TRBV5-1 and TRBJ2-3; a weak D match, TRBD2 (6 bases). The CDR3 runs 15 residues. Germline loops: CDR1 SGHRS, CDR2 YFSETQ. Trimming took off 2 bases at V and 2 bases at J, with 12 bases between the two ends. For the CDR3, the DNA is TGCGCCAGCAGCTTTACTAGCCAGAACACAGATACGCAGTATTTT. Amino acids: CASSFTSQNTDTQYF. Filled out from reference TRBV5-1 and TRBJ2-3, the complete variable domain reads KAGVTQTPRYLIKTRGQQVTLSCSPISGHRSVSWYQQTPGQGLQFLFEYFSETQRNKGNFPGRFSGRQFSNSRSEMNVSTLELGDSALYLCASSFTSQNTDTQYFGPGTRLTVL.

This clonotype occurred many times. The rearrangement joins TRBV20-1 to TRBJ2-3; D not resolved. Germline V gives CDR1 DFQATT, CDR2 SNEGSKA (reference sequence). The CDR3 is 16 residues long. V was pared by 5 bases and J by 0 bases, with 18 bases between. The CDR3, as DNA: TGCAGTGCTCCGCCTAGTTCTTCCTTTAGCACAGATACGCAGTATTTT. It encodes CSAPPSSSFSTDTQYF.

The genes are TRBV10-2 and TRBJ2-7; D unclear. The CDR3 consists of 13 residues. Germline loops: CDR1 WSHSY, CDR2 SAAADI. Trimming stripped 5 bases from V and 2 bases from J, with 10 bases between. CDR3 DNA sequence: TGCGCCAGCAGTCAACCCGTCACCTACGAGCAGTACGTC. Its protein is CASSQPVTYEQYV.

This clonotype was observed a few times. The chain has TRBV25-1 and TRBJ2-2; 10 bases are a match to TRBD1. The CDR3 totals 18 residues. CDR1 MGHDK and CDR2 SYGVNS come from the germline V gene. V lost 2 bases, J lost 4 bases, and 10 bases stayed unmatched. The CDR3 DNA sequence: TGTGCCAGCAGTGAAGTTATAGGGACAGGGGAGACCACCGGGGAGCTGTTTTTT. Protein product: CASSEVIGTGETTGELFF. Using reference TRBV25-1 and TRBJ2-2 for the parts outside the CDR3, the full variable domain is EADIYQTPRYLVIGTGKKITLECSQTMGHDKMYWYQQDPGMELHLIHYSYGVNSTEKGDLSSESTVSRIRTEHFPLTLESARPSHTSQYLCASSEVIGTGETTGELFFGEGSRLTVL.

This clonotype showed up many times. The rearrangement uses TRBV20-1 and TRBJ2-3; 10 bases map to TRBD2. V shed 5 bases and J 2 bases; nucleotides not matched to a gene: 4. Germline values: CDR1 DFQATT, CDR2 SNEGSKA (reference sequence). The CDR3 is made up of 14 amino acids. This chain's CDR3 is CSAVLAGITDTQYF. The CDR3 region has the DNA TGCAGTGCTGTACTAGCGGGGATCACAGATACGCAGTATTTT.

The chain carries TRBV2 and TRBJ2-5; the match to TRBD2 covers 12 bases. V lost 7 bases to trimming and J lost 4 bases; unmatched junction nucleotides: 25. Germline V lookup: CDR1 SNHLY, CDR2 FYNNEI. CDR3 length: 21 amino acids. This CDR3 reads CASTLKGLAGGRTMDRETQYF. CDR3 in DNA: TGTGCCAGCACCCTGAAGGGCCTAGCGGGGGGGAGAACGATGGATCGAGAGACCCAGTACTTC.

The chain uses TRBV30 and TRBJ1-5; 7 bases align to TRBD1. This CDR3 comprises 21 residues. The germline CDR1 and CDR2 sequences are GTSNPN and SVGIG (reference sequence). V lost 5 bases and J lost 0; bases outside the gene matches: 25. CDR3 in amino acids: CAWCTGVGEYSVGNSNQPQHF. CDR3 in DNA: TGTGCCTGGTGTACAGGGGTGGGGGAATATAGTGTGGGGAATAGCAATCAGCCCCAGCATTTT.

This chain uses TRBV20-1 with TRBJ2-7, with D tentatively TRBD2 (6 bases). Germline V CDR1 and CDR2: DFQATT, SNEGSKA (reference sequence). This CDR3 is 13 amino acids long. Trimming shortened V by 6 bases and J by 5 bases, and 17 bases separated the two germline ends. The CDR3 is CSATRSSDNEQYF. CDR3 nucleotides: TGCAGTGCCACCCGGTCTAGCGACAACGAGCAGTACTTC.

The chain links TRBV6-5 to TRBJ1-5; no clear D gene. This CDR3 has 15 amino acids. The V end was cut by 2 bases, the J end by 2 bases, with 10 bases between. CDR1 and CDR2 (germline): MNHEY, SVGAGI. The CDR3 spells CASSYGVSGNQPQHF. The CDR3 DNA reads as TGTGCCAGCAGTTACGGGGTCTCAGGCAATCAGCCCCAGCATTTT.

This clonotype was observed a handful of times. The rearrangement uses TRBV20-1 and TRBJ1-4; no clear D. Germline CDR1 DFQATT, CDR2 SNEGSKA (reference sequence). The CDR3 extends over 13 amino acids. The germline V and J ends were trimmed by 3 bases and 7 bases, with 12 bases remaining between them. Written as DNA, the CDR3 is TGCAGTGCTAGCCGGGTAGAGGGTGAAAAACTGTTTTTT. Protein: CSASRVEGEKLFF.

This chain links TRBV3-1 with TRBJ2-5, with D maybe TRBD1 (6 bases). Trimming left V 6 bases short and J 3 bases short, with 11 bases between. Germline values: CDR1 LGHDT, CDR2 YNNKEL (reference sequence). The CDR3 consists of 13 residues. CDR3 nucleotide sequence: TGTGCCAGCAGGCGTACAGGGAAAGAGACCCAGTACTTC. It is translated as CASRRTGKETQYF.

V gene TRBV3-1 combines with J gene TRBJ2-1; 11 bases align to TRBD2. V gave up 3 bases and J gave up 6 bases; unmatched junction bases: 4. This CDR3 has 15 residues. CDR1 is LGHDT and CDR2 is YNNKEL in the germline V gene (reference sequence). This chain's CDR3 is CASSHSGGAANEQFF. The CDR3, as DNA: TGTGCCAGCAGCCATAGCGGGGGGGCAGCCAATGAGCAGTTCTTC.

The V gene is TRBV29-1, the J gene TRBJ1-1; a possible D gene is TRBD1 (5 bases). The V end was cut by 3 bases, the J end by 1 base, with 18 bases between. CDR1 and CDR2 (germline): SQVTM, ANQGSEA. This CDR3 has 16 amino acids. The CDR3 nucleotides are TGCAGCGTTGATCCTTGGAGGGCGGGGGGGAACACTGAAGCTTTCTTT. As protein: CSVDPWRAGGNTEAFF.

The chain links TRBV5-1 to TRBJ2-5; 7 bases are shared with TRBD2. Germline lookup yields CDR1 SGHRS and CDR2 YFSETQ. With 5 bases clipped from V and 2 bases from J, the junction kept 9 bases outside the gene matches. The CDR3 totals 15 residues. CDR3 region: CASRLRASGQETQYF. Written as DNA, the CDR3 is TGCGCCAGCAGACTCAGGGCTAGCGGACAAGAGACCCAGTACTTC.

This clonotype has a count of ten or more. This sequence joins TRBV12-3 or TRBV12-4 and TRBJ2-7; perhaps TRBD1 as D (6 bases). Trimming took off 5 bases at V and 2 bases at J, with 16 bases between the two ends. The CDR3 extends over 15 amino acids. The CDR3 reads CASSVGQLPTYEQYV. DNA for the CDR3: TGTGCCAGCAGTGTGGGACAACTCCCAACCTACGAGCAGTACGTC.

This clonotype was observed a few times. V and J are TRBV25-1 and TRBJ2-1; TRBD1 might be the D (6 bases). In germline, CDR1 is MGHDK, CDR2 SYGVNS. This CDR3 comprises 18 residues. Trimming removed 3 bases from V and 4 bases from J, with 22 bases in between. In DNA form, the CDR3 reads TGTGCCAGCAGTGACTTGTTTACCCCTTTACAGGGATACAATGAGCAGTTCTTC. It is translated as CASSDLFTPLQGYNEQFF.

The V call is TRBV4-3, the J call TRBJ1-1, with TRBD1 identical over 7 bases. This CDR3 is 13 amino acids long. J was trimmed by 6 bases and V by 4 bases; bases with no gene match: 5. CDR1 is LGHNA, CDR2 YSLEER, per germline. DNA for the CDR3: TGCGCCAGCAGCCGAGACAGGGCGGCTGAAGCTTTCTTT. The encoded protein is CASSRDRAAEAFF.

CDR3 in DNA: TGTGCCAGCAGCTTAGCCGGACTAGCGGGAGGAGGCTACGAGCAGTACTTC. This gives the protein CASSLAGLAGGGYEQYF. The genes are TRBV7-9 and TRBJ2-7; TRBD2 aligns across 14 bases. Germline V gene sequence: CDR1 SEHNR, CDR2 FQNEAQ (reference sequence). J gave up 3 bases and V 0 bases, and 4 bases lay outside the gene matches. The CDR3 length is 17 residues.

The CDR3 DNA reads TGTGCCAGTAGTATAGAAGGGGGCCGAAGCAATCAGCCCCAGCATTTT. It specifies CASSIEGGRSNQPQHF. V is TRBV19 and J is TRBJ1-5; 7 nucleotides agree with TRBD1. V trimming: 0 bases; J trimming: 1 base; junction bases outside the gene matches: 3. This CDR3 region has 16 residues. Germline loops: CDR1 LNHDA, CDR2 SQIVND (reference sequence).

This clonotype was detected a few times. J is TRBJ1-1 and V is TRBV3-1; no firm D call. CDR1 and CDR2 (germline): LGHDT, YNNKEL (reference sequence). The CDR3 is 13 residues long. V lost 0 bases and J 10 bases, leaving 12 bases between the germline ends. The CDR3 bases are TGTGCCAGCAGCCAAGATCTTGCGTTGGGAGCTTTCTTT. Protein product: CASSQDLALGAFF. Combining the CDR3 with reference TRBV3-1 and TRBJ1-1 gives the whole variable domain DTAVSQTPKYLVTQMGNDKSIKCEQNLGHDTMYWYKQDSKKFLKIMFSYNNKELIINETVPNRFSPKSPDKAHLNLHINSLELGDSAVYFCASSQDLALGAFFGQGTRLTVV.

This clonotype was counted a few times. The chain recombines TRBV15 with TRBJ2-2, with D unclear. The V end was cut by 9 bases, the J end by 5 bases, with 16 bases between. This CDR3 is 14 amino acids long. The germline V gene has CDR1 LNHNV and CDR2 YYDKDF (reference sequence). In DNA form, the CDR3 reads TGTGCCACGGGGATTGGGCAACTTACCGGGGAGCTGTTTTTT. Translated: CATGIGQLTGELFF.

The rearrangement joins TRBV20-1 to TRBJ2-1, with D maybe TRBD2 (5 bases). The germline V gene encodes CDR1 DFQATT and CDR2 SNEGSKA (reference sequence). V was clipped by 5 bases and J by 10 bases, with 15 bases between them. CDR3 length: 12 amino acids. CDR3 sequence reads: CSALREGIEQFF. The CDR3 DNA sequence: TGCAGTGCTCTCCGTGAGGGCATCGAGCAGTTCTTC.

There are a few counts of this clonotype. The rearrangement joins TRBV15 to TRBJ2-1; 14 positions match TRBD2. This CDR3 spans 19 amino acids. CDR1 is LNHNV, CDR2 YYDKDF, per germline (reference sequence). J gave up 0 bases and V 0 bases, and 4 bases lay outside the gene matches. The CDR3 protein is CATSRDRTSGRSSYNEQFF. The CDR3 DNA sequence: TGTGCCACCAGCAGAGATAGGACTAGCGGGAGGAGCTCCTACAATGAGCAGTTCTTC.

This clonotype appeared many times. This chain connects TRBV10-3 to TRBJ2-2, with 8 bases matching TRBD1. Trimming took 6 bases from V and 2 from J; bases not matched to a gene: 5. CDR3 length equals 15 residues. Germline V lookup: CDR1 ENHRY, CDR2 SYGVKD. This chain's CDR3 is CAIRTGTGNTGELFF. The CDR3, as DNA: TGTGCCATCAGAACCGGGACAGGAAACACCGGGGAGCTGTTTTTT.